This is a list of T cell receptor beta chains from one sample in a study of blood T cells in healthy people across ages. TCRdb reprocessed the 5' RACE reads with MiXCR, giving one entry per CDR3 protein. The sample records roughly 680,000 distinct CDR3 sequences, 52% being singletons. The sequencing input was blood. These receptors originate from a woman aged 80 or over in good health. Each CDR3 is given with its conserved first and last residue. The D gene is left open where the match is weak. Clone size is given for some rows only: seen once, a few or many times, or a class if the clone is expanded.

abundance: few; d_gene: -; j_gene: TRBJ2-2; v_gene: TRBV6-1; CDR3aa: CASSQNLRRGDFTGELFF; CDR3nt: TGTGCCAGCAGCCAAAACCTCCGCAGGGGCGATTTCACCGGGGAGCTGTTTTTT
abundance: -; d_gene: TRBD1; j_gene: TRBJ1-2; v_gene: TRBV7-2; CDR3aa: CASSPQGVEYGYTF; CDR3nt: TGTGCCAGCAGCCCACAGGGGGTGGAATATGGCTACACCTTC
abundance: -; d_gene: -; j_gene: TRBJ2-3; v_gene: TRBV4-2; CDR3aa: CASSAEQGSTQYF; CDR3nt: TGTGCCAGCAGCGCGGAGCAAGGATCCACGCAGTATTTT
abundance: -; d_gene: TRBD2; j_gene: TRBJ2-5; v_gene: TRBV9; CDR3aa: CASSFSGGFWNEQYF; CDR3nt: TGTGCCAGCAGCTTTAGCGGGGGGTTTTGGAATGAGCAGTACTTC
abundance: -; d_gene: TRBD2; j_gene: TRBJ2-5; v_gene: TRBV20-1; CDR3aa: CSAPLGRAQYF; CDR3nt: TGCAGTGCTCCCCTAGGGAGGGCCCAGTACTTC
abundance: many; d_gene: -; j_gene: TRBJ1-1; v_gene: TRBV10-3; CDR3aa: CAIRADTEAFF; CDR3nt: TGTGCCATTAGGGCGGACACTGAAGCTTTCTTT
abundance: -; d_gene: -; j_gene: TRBJ2-3; v_gene: TRBV20-1; CDR3aa: CSATPVGRTDTQYF; CDR3nt: TGCAGTGCTACCCCCGTGGGACGCACAGATACGCAGTATTTT
abundance: few; d_gene: TRBD1; j_gene: TRBJ1-1; v_gene: TRBV3-1; CDR3aa: CASSQDRAPLNTEAFF; CDR3nt: TGTGCCAGCAGCCAGGACAGGGCCCCCCTGAACACTGAAGCTTTCTTT
abundance: few; d_gene: -; j_gene: TRBJ2-3; v_gene: TRBV29-1; CDR3aa: CSVVLSGAQRDTQYF; CDR3nt: TGCAGCGTTGTCCTAAGCGGAGCACAGAGAGATACGCAGTATTTT
abundance: -; d_gene: -; j_gene: TRBJ2-6; v_gene: TRBV18; CDR3aa: CASSPPRSGANVLTF; CDR3nt: TGTGCCAGCTCACCACCCCGATCCGGGGCCAACGTCCTGACTTTC
abundance: -; d_gene: -; j_gene: TRBJ2-7; v_gene: TRBV12-3/TRBV12-4; CDR3aa: CASSLAGFHEQYF; CDR3nt: TGTGCCAGCAGTTTGGCGGGGTTCCACGAGCAGTACTTC
abundance: -; d_gene: TRBD1; j_gene: TRBJ1-1; v_gene: TRBV6-2/TRBV6-3; CDR3aa: CASSKPGQGWTEAFF; CDR3nt: TGTGCCAGCAGCAAACCGGGACAGGGTTGGACTGAAGCTTTCTTT
abundance: many; d_gene: TRBD2; j_gene: TRBJ2-1; v_gene: TRBV7-8; CDR3aa: CASSFSGLAGGGEQFF; CDR3nt: TGTGCCAGCAGCTTTAGCGGTCTAGCGGGAGGGGGTGAGCAGTTCTTC
abundance: many; d_gene: -; j_gene: TRBJ1-6; v_gene: TRBV6-5; CDR3aa: CASSYLNSPLHF; CDR3nt: TGTGCCAGCAGTTACCTCAATTCACCCCTCCACTTT
abundance: few; d_gene: -; j_gene: TRBJ2-7; v_gene: TRBV3-1; CDR3aa: CASSQERRKQYF; CDR3nt: TGTGCCAGCAGCCAAGAGCGTCGCAAGCAGTACTTC
abundance: -; d_gene: -; j_gene: TRBJ2-5; v_gene: TRBV29-1; CDR3aa: CSVEMGWETQYF; CDR3nt: TGCAGCGTTGAAATGGGGTGGGAGACCCAGTACTTC
abundance: many; d_gene: -; j_gene: TRBJ2-1; v_gene: TRBV29-1; CDR3aa: CSVGGLYYNEQFF; CDR3nt: TGCAGCGTGGGTGGACTATACTACAATGAGCAGTTCTTC